Each of the 8 T cell receptor beta chains below was sequenced from the same sample in a study of shared clonotypes between healthy human individuals. Naive CD8 cells lacked CD45RO and underwent positive selection for CCR7, leaving out terminally differentiated effector memory CD45RA+ cells. Only in-frame clones appear in the TCRdb table, and some are missing; sequencing was by immunoSEQ multiplex PCR. The sample has around 2,100,000 clones, approximately 94% seen once. The sample was naive CD8+ T cells sorted from blood. The receptors were gathered from a man between 18 and 29 years old in good health.

V and J are TRBV29-1 and TRBJ1-1, with D possibly TRBD1 on 6 matching bases. The CDR3 covers 12 residues. Trimming cost V 2 bases and J 6 bases, with 10 bases left between them. Per the germline V gene, CDR1 is SQVTM and CDR2 is ANQGSEA. This chain's CDR3 is CSVEQGRPEAFF. The CDR3, as DNA: TGCAGCGTTGAACAGGGGAGGCCTGAAGCTTTCTTT.

V is TRBV7-6 and J is TRBJ2-7; D is unclear. The germline gives CDR1 SGHVS, CDR2 FNYEAQ. There are 14 residues in the CDR3. V was trimmed by 3 bases and J by 4 bases, leaving 13 bases between them. This chain's CDR3 is CASSFHGRAYEQYF. CDR3 in DNA: TGTGCCAGCAGCTTCCATGGTAGAGCATACGAGCAGTACTTC.

The chain is built from TRBV30 and TRBJ1-2, with a weak D call TRBD1 (5 bases). Trimming shortened V by 2 bases and J by 2 bases, and 12 bases separated the two germline ends. Germline V gene lookup returns CDR1 GTSNPN and CDR2 SVGIG (reference sequence). The CDR3 consists of 14 residues. CDR3 residues: CAWSIQGANYGYTF. The CDR3 region has the DNA TGTGCCTGGAGTATCCAGGGAGCCAACTATGGCTACACCTTC.

Notes on this clone: This clone may be a read error of a much larger clone one base away. The same CDR3 is also encoded by other DNA sequences in this sample. The chain links TRBV13 to TRBJ2-7; 9 bases map to TRBD1. The germline CDR1 and CDR2 sequences are PRHDT and FYEKMQ (reference sequence). This CDR3 is built from 13 residues. V dropped 3 bases and J dropped 3; count of bases not matched to a gene: 0. The CDR3 sequence is CASSLGQGYEQYF. CDR3 bases: TGTGCCAGCAGCTTGGGACAGGGCTACGAGCAGTACTTC.

The CDR3 loop is CASSLFVGEKSYEQYF. For the CDR3, the DNA is TGTGCCAGCAGCTTGTTCGTCGGGGAAAAATCCTACGAGCAGTACTTC. J is TRBJ2-7 and V is TRBV5-6; possible D gene TRBD2, 5 bases. The CDR3 has 16 amino acids. V lost 1 base and J 1 base, leaving 15 bases between the germline ends. In germline, CDR1 is SGHDT, CDR2 YYEEEE.

This chain connects TRBV6-5 to TRBJ2-4, with 8 positions matching TRBD2. Trimming at V came to 6 bases and at J to 8 bases, leaving 12 bases not matched to a gene. Germline V gene data show CDR1 as MNHEY and CDR2 as SVGAGI. The CDR3 is made up of 15 amino acids. This chain's CDR3 is CASSPIESGSHIQYF. The CDR3 bases are TGTGCCAGCAGCCCAATCGAGAGCGGGAGTCACATTCAGTACTTC.

The rearrangement uses TRBV5-4 and TRBJ2-1, with D maybe TRBD1 (6 bases). The germline gives CDR1 SGHNT, CDR2 YYREEE (reference sequence). This CDR3 is built from 14 residues. V gave up 2 bases and J gave up 7 bases, with 13 bases separating them. The DNA for the CDR3 is TGTGCCAGCAGCTTCTCCCGACAGGTGAATGAGCAGTTCTTC. Residues: CASSFSRQVNEQFF.

This clone appeared once. Here the CDR3 reads CASSLGGGEADTQYF. The CDR3 DNA is TGTGCCAGCAGCTTAGGGGGCGGGGAGGCAGATACGCAGTATTTT. J is TRBJ2-3 and V is TRBV7-9; possibly TRBD2 for D (6 bases). Germline-derived CDR1 and CDR2 are SEHNR and FQNEAQ (reference sequence). The CDR3 runs 15 residues. Trimming took 1 base from V and 4 from J, leaving 12 bases between them.